Included here is one TCR beta chain sequence, with context. The source of the sample is a study of OX40 agonist ivuxolimab in advanced cancers. Study context: It was ivuxolimab, an agonistic anti-OX40 (CD134) antibody, that patients were treated with.

Some clones are missing from TCRdb's copy, which holds only in-frame ones; the method was immunoSEQ multiplex PCR. The data show approximately 70,000 clones, 86% seen once. V lost 5 bases and J 4 bases, leaving 8 bases between the germline ends. The CDR3 consists of 12 residues. The germline gives CDR1 SEHNR, CDR2 FQNEAQ (reference sequence). This sequence originates from an adult with an advanced solid tumor such as melanoma, head and neck, liver or kidney cancer. The specimen was CD4+ or CD8+ T cells sorted from blood, collected in a trial of the OX40 agonist ivuxolimab. The chain couples TRBV7-9 to TRBJ1-2; D is undetermined. The CDR3 coding sequence is TGTGCCAGCAGCCCGACTTCCTATGGCTACACCTTC. Amino acids: CASSPTSYGYTF.